The entry below describes one T cell receptor (beta chain). Under the authors' procedure: How many nucleated cells were present was estimated from reference gene primer amplification. The repertoire was sequenced with immunoSEQ multiplex PCR; TCRdb's copy has only in-frame clones and lacks some. V and J calls and clone size are as listed in that table; D and trimming were resolved from the DNA. The data contain 23,000 or so clones, roughly 82% of them singletons. The record originates from a study of blood T cell repertoires in COVID-19. Study context: Acute and convalescent COVID-19 samples came from the United States, Italy and Spain. PBMCs, B-cell-depleted T cells, or T cells provided the cDNA or gDNA that made up the material.

The sample comprised peripheral blood. The clonotype was recovered from a human donor with active COVID-19. The donor label of this sample is uncertain.

CDR3 residues: CSVGGQGYNEQYF. The DNA of the CDR3 is TGCAGCGTGGGGGGACAGGGGTATAACGAGCAGTACTTC. The rearrangement links TRBV29-1 to TRBJ2-7; the match to TRBD1 covers 10 bases. V shed 6 bases, J shed 5 bases, and the junction held 7 bases outside the gene matches. CDR3 length: 13 residues. Germline CDR1 reads SQVTM; CDR2 reads ANQGSEA.